Listed below are T cell receptor beta chains from one sample, sequenced in a study of blood T cell repertoires in COVID-19. Method: immunoSEQ multiplex PCR; TCRdb's copy keeps in-frame clones and lacks some. The sample lists 450,000 or so clones, 89% seen once, with approximately 0.9% in the top ten. The specimen was peripheral blood. The receptors derive from a man aged 18 to 35 with COVID-19, enrolled during active disease. Each CDR3 is given with its conserved first and last residue. The order of the fields is D gene, clone size, V gene, J gene, CDR3 protein, CDR3 DNA. A D gene is named only where the DNA matches it firmly. The size of a clone is reported for some rows only, either as once, few or many, or as a class for expanded clones.

d_gene: .; abundance: .; v_gene: TRBV18; j_gene: TRBJ1-1; CDR3aa: CASSPQTGSNTEAFF; CDR3nt: TGTGCCAGCTCACCTCAGACAGGCAGTAACACTGAAGCTTTCTTT
d_gene: .; abundance: .; v_gene: TRBV19; j_gene: TRBJ2-5; CDR3aa: CASSISAAQETQYF; CDR3nt: TGTGCCAGTAGTATTTCGGCGGCTCAAGAGACCCAGTACTTC
d_gene: .; abundance: .; v_gene: TRBV19; j_gene: TRBJ1-4; CDR3aa: CASSGTTTNEKLFF; CDR3nt: TGTGCCAGTAGTGGGACTACAACTAATGAAAAACTGTTTTTT
d_gene: TRBD2; abundance: .; v_gene: TRBV6-5; j_gene: TRBJ2-1; CDR3aa: CASSYFERGGLEQFF; CDR3nt: TGTGCCAGCAGTTACTTCGAGCGGGGGGGCCTTGAGCAGTTCTTC
d_gene: TRBD1; abundance: .; v_gene: TRBV6-5; j_gene: TRBJ1-2; CDR3aa: CASSYSGQRGSGYTF; CDR3nt: TGTGCCAGCAGTTACTCGGGACAGAGAGGGTCTGGCTACACCTTC
d_gene: .; abundance: .; v_gene: TRBV2; j_gene: TRBJ2-5; CDR3aa: CASSRFQAETQYF; CDR3nt: TGTGCCAGCAGTAGATTTCAGGCAGAGACCCAGTACTTC
d_gene: TRBD1; abundance: few; v_gene: TRBV7-7; j_gene: TRBJ2-7; CDR3aa: CASRRPSPGQTNSYEQYF; CDR3nt: TGTGCTAGCCGCCGACCTAGTCCGGGACAGACTAACTCCTACGAGCAGTACTTC
d_gene: .; abundance: .; v_gene: TRBV6-5; j_gene: TRBJ2-7; CDR3aa: CASSYSRTDSYEQYF; CDR3nt: TGTGCCAGCAGTTACTCGAGGACTGACTCCTACGAGCAGTACTTC
d_gene: TRBD2; abundance: .; v_gene: TRBV6-6; j_gene: TRBJ2-1; CDR3aa: CASTAGTSVYNEQFF; CDR3nt: TGTGCCAGCACCGCCGGGACTAGCGTCTACAATGAGCAGTTCTTC
d_gene: TRBD1; abundance: .; v_gene: TRBV19; j_gene: TRBJ1-2; CDR3aa: CASSPLDRASYGYTF; CDR3nt: TGTGCCAGTAGCCCTTTAGACAGGGCGTCCTATGGCTACACCTTC
d_gene: .; abundance: .; v_gene: TRBV5-7; j_gene: TRBJ1-2; CDR3aa: CASSLANGRTFRYGYTF; CDR3nt: TGTGCCAGCAGCTTGGCCAATGGACGGACTTTTCGTTATGGCTACACCTTC
d_gene: .; abundance: .; v_gene: TRBV3-1/TRBV3-2; j_gene: TRBJ2-1; CDR3aa: CASSQDLMRHNEQFF; CDR3nt: TGTGCCAGCAGCCAAGATCTGATGCGTCACAATGAGCAGTTCTTC